This T cell receptor beta chain derives from a study of T-cell reconstitution after alpha-beta-depleted transplantation in children. This CDR3 comprises 13 residues. Trimming took 6 bases from V and 2 from J, leaving 12 bases between them. The germline CDR1 and CDR2 sequences are SGHRS and YFSETQ. It was with unique molecular identifiers that the TCRbeta library was prepared. TCRdb used MiXCR to reprocess the PCR reads, holding one entry per CDR3 protein. The sample has 300,000 to 400,000 distinct CDR3 sequences, over 20% seen once. Study-level findings and limits: Reportedly, roughly two months post-transplant, alpha-beta T cells arose from several hundred expanded graft clones. Diversity of TCRbeta at day 60 was high in some patients, arising from surviving recipient T cells and thymic progenitors. Newly made T cells mostly supplied T-cell counts and diversity one year after transplant.

Remarks on this clonotype: Its antigen is not known.

This chain uses TRBV5-1 with TRBJ2-7, with no clear D. The source is a male patient between 5 and 17 years old who had a stem cell transplant for acute lymphoblastic leukemia, so the T cells may come from the graft donor. The sample consisted of PBMCs, mostly from graft donor cells, taken 180 days after TCRalphabeta/CD19-depleted stem cell transplant. The CDR3 is CASKGSDTYEQYF. CDR3 coding DNA: TGCGCCAGCAAGGGCTCTGACACCTACGAGCAGTACTTC.